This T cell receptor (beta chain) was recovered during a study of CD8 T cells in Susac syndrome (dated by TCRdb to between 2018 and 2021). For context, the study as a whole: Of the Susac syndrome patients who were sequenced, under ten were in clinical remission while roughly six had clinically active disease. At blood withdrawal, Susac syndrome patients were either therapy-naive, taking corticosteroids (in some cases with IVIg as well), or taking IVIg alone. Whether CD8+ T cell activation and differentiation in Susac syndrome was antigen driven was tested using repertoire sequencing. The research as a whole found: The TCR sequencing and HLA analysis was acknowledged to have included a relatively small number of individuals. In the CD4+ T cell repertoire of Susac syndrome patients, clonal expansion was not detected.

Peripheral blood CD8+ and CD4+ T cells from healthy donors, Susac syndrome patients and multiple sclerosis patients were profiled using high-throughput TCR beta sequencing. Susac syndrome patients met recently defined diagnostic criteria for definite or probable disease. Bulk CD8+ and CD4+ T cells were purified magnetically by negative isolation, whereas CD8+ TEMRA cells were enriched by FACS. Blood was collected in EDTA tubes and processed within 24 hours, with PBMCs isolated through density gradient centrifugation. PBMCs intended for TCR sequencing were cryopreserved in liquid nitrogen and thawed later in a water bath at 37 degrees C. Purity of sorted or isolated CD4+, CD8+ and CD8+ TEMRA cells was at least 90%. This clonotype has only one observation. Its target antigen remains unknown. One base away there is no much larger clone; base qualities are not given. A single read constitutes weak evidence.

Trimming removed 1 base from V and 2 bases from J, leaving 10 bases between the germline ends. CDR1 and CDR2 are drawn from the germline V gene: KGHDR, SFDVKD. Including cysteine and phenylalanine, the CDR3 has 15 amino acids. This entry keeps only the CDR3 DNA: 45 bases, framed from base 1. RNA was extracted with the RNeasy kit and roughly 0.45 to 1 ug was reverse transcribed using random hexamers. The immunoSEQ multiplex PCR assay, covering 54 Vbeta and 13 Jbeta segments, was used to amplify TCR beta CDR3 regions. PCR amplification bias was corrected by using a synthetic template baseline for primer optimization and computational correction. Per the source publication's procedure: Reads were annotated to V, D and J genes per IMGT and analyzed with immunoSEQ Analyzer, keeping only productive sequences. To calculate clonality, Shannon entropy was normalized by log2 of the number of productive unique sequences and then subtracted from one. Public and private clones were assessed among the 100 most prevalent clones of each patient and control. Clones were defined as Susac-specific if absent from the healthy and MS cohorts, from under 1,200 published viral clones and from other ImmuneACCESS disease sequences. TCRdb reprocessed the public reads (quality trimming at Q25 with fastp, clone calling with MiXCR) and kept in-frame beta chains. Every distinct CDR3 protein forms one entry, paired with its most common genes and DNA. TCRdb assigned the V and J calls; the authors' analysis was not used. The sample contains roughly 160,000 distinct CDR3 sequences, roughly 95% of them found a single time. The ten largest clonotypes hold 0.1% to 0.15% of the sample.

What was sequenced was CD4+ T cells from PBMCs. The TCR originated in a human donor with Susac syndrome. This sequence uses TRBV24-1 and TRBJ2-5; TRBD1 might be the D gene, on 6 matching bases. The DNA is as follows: TGTGCCACCAGTGATTTCCAGGACAGTCAAGAGACCCAGTACTTC. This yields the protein CATSDFQDSQETQYF.